The 3 T cell receptor beta chains in this list originate from one sample, sequenced in a study of CD4 T cells in relation to SARS-CoV-2 and coronaviruses. Clones were read by immunoSEQ multiplex PCR, and TCRdb kept only the in-frame ones, dropping some. The repertoire holds 20,000 to 25,000 clones, with 65% to 80% as singletons. CD4+ T cells from unexposed donors were obtained before the COVID-19 pandemic (2011-2018). CD4+ T cells were isolated from the cells after around 9 days of culture. No cognate antigen is known for these TCRs. Sequencing input: CD4+ T cells from PBMCs, cultured in vitro. All receptors derive from a human donor in good health.

The chain employs TRBV3-1 (or the pseudogene TRBV3-2) and TRBJ1-3; D may be TRBD1 (6 bases). Trimming cost V 7 bases and J 4 bases, with 20 bases left between them. The CDR3 loop spans 16 amino acids. CDR1 is LGHDT and CDR2 is YNNKEL in the germline V gene (reference sequence). This chain's CDR3 is CASNSISGDGGNTIYF. CDR3 coding DNA: TGTGCCAGCAACTCCATTTCAGGGGATGGCGGAAACACCATATATTTT.

This clone was seen more than once but under ten times. The chain joins TRBV2 to TRBJ2-7; TRBD1 is a possible D gene (5 bases). Germline values: CDR1 SNHLY, CDR2 FYNNEI. The CDR3 has 12 residues. The V end lost 8 bases, the J end lost 3 bases, and 11 bases lay between the germline ends. This CDR3 reads CASSDSYYEQYF. The CDR3 bases are TGTGCCAGCTCCGACAGCTACTACGAGCAGTACTTC.

This clone was found a few times. The gene calls are TRBV5-6 and TRBJ2-2; D unclear. The germline gives CDR1 SGHDT, CDR2 YYEEEE. The CDR3 length is 12 residues. V was trimmed by 2 bases and J by 6 bases, leaving 5 bases between them. This CDR3 reads CASSFRAGELFF. CDR3 DNA: TGTGCCAGCAGCTTTAGGGCCGGGGAGCTGTTTTTT.